These 10 T cell receptor beta chains were all obtained from the same sample, sequenced in a study of beta chain features in type 1 diabetes. Study-wide findings and caveats: All four CD4+ subsets from Type 1 diabetes patients carried moderately but significantly shorter TCRB CDR3s.

Sequenced material consisted of expressed TCRB transcripts (all of the isolated RNA was reverse transcribed). The protocol was immunoSEQ multiplex PCR, while the TCRdb copy is restricted to in-frame clones and leaves out a portion. The sample includes under 350,000 clones, about 23% of them seen just once. Which antigens these TCRs recognize remains unknown. Sequenced material: naive CD4+ T cells from blood. All receptors derive from a woman in her 30s with type 1 diabetes.

This clone occurred a few times. V is TRBV5-4 and J is TRBJ2-2; TRBD2 aligns across 10 bases. With 0 bases clipped from V and 7 bases from J, the junction kept 3 bases outside the gene matches. The germline gives CDR1 SGHNT, CDR2 YYREEE (reference sequence). This CDR3 is 15 amino acids long. The CDR3 DNA sequence: TGTGCCAGCAGCTTGGGCTTAGCGGGAGGCGGGGAGCTGTTTTTT. Protein product: CASSLGLAGGGELFF.

This clone was seen only a few times. The chain combines TRBV2 with TRBJ1-1; tentative D call: TRBD1 (6 bases). The CDR3 spans 15 residues. CDR1 SNHLY and CDR2 FYNNEI come from the germline V gene. V lost 2 bases to trimming and J lost 1 base, with 11 bases between them. CDR3 protein: CASSENQGWNTEAFF. CDR3 nucleotide sequence: TGTGCCAGCAGTGAAAATCAGGGGTGGAACACTGAAGCTTTCTTT.

This clone was observed a handful of times. The chain uses TRBV28 and TRBJ2-7, with 10 positions matching TRBD2. V lost 4 bases to trimming and J lost 10 bases; unmatched junction nucleotides: 10. The germline V gene encodes CDR1 MDHEN and CDR2 SYDVKM. The CDR3 has 14 residues. The DNA for the CDR3 is TGTGCCAGCAGTTCGGCTGGGCTAGCGGGAGAACAGTACTTC. Translation gives CASSSAGLAGEQYF.

The CDR3 bases are TGCGCCAGCACCTCCCAGGGCACTGAAGCTTTCTTT. Residues: CASTSQGTEAFF. V usage is TRBV5-1 and J usage is TRBJ1-1; TRBD1 might be the D (5 bases). V lost 6 bases, J lost 4 bases, and 10 bases lay in between. Germline lookup yields CDR1 SGHRS and CDR2 YFSETQ. The length of the CDR3 is 12 residues.

This clone showed up just a few times. The rearrangement joins TRBV28 to TRBJ2-1, with unresolved D. Trimming stripped 7 bases from V and 5 bases from J, with 9 bases between. Germline CDR1 is MDHEN and CDR2 is SYDVKM. The CDR3 has 12 amino acids. DNA for the CDR3: TGTGCCAGCACCACATCAAACAATGAGCAGTTCTTC. Protein sequence: CASTTSNNEQFF.

The rearrangement joins TRBV7-2 to TRBJ1-1, with 8 positions matching TRBD1. Germline assignment: CDR1 SGHTA and CDR2 FQGNSA. Trimming cost V 2 bases and J 7 bases; bases outside gene matches: 6. This CDR3 has 14 residues. The CDR3 loop is CASSLSRGQDEAFF. The CDR3 DNA reads as TGTGCCAGCAGCTTAAGCAGGGGGCAGGATGAAGCTTTCTTT.

The genes are TRBV5-1 and TRBJ1-2; TRBD1 aligns across 8 bases. With 4 bases clipped from V and 0 bases from J, the junction kept 2 bases outside the gene matches. Per germline, CDR1 SGHRS and CDR2 YFSETQ. This CDR3 region has 14 residues. CDR3 sequence: CASSRDRPNYGYTF. For the CDR3, the DNA is TGCGCCAGCAGCCGGGACAGGCCTAACTATGGCTACACCTTC. Complete variable domain (other parts from reference TRBV5-1 and TRBJ1-2): KAGVTQTPRYLIKTRGQQVTLSCSPISGHRSVSWYQQTPGQGLQFLFEYFSETQRNKGNFPGRFSGRQFSNSRSEMNVSTLELGDSALYLCASSRDRPNYGYTFGSGTRLTVV.

The sample holds a few counts of this clone. This rearrangement joins TRBV7-3 to TRBJ2-1; TRBD2 matches at 10 bases. CDR3 length: 17 amino acids. The trim removed 4 bases at V and 1 base at J, leaving 7 bases unmatched. The V gene's germline CDR1 is SGHTA and CDR2 FQGTGA. This CDR3 reads CASSSTPSGSSYNEQFF. The CDR3 DNA reads as TGTGCCAGCAGCTCCACCCCTAGCGGGAGTTCCTACAATGAGCAGTTCTTC.

The chain carries TRBV19 and TRBJ2-7, with 9 positions matching TRBD1. After removal of 6 bases from V and 10 bases from J, the junction contained 4 bases not matched to a gene. The length of the CDR3 is 11 residues. The V gene's germline CDR1 is LNHDA and CDR2 SQIVND (reference sequence). CDR3 loop: CASRRDREQYF. The CDR3, as DNA: TGTGCCAGTAGGAGGGACAGGGAACAGTACTTC.

This rearrangement joins TRBV5-6 to TRBJ2-1; possibly TRBD2 for D (5 bases). CDR1 and CDR2 from the germline V gene are SGHDT and YYEEEE. The CDR3 is 13 residues long. The V end was cut by 3 bases, the J end by 4 bases, with 8 bases between. The CDR3 spells CASSSLEYNEQFF. The CDR3 DNA sequence: TGTGCCAGCAGCTCACTAGAATACAATGAGCAGTTCTTC.